This T cell receptor beta chain comes out of a study of blood T cell repertoires in COVID-19. The wider study: Sites in the United States, Italy and Spain provided acute and convalescent COVID-19 samples. Sample material is recorded as cDNA or gDNA derived from T cells, B-cell-depleted T cells, or PBMCs.

The germline gives CDR1 MNHEY, CDR2 SMNVEV (reference sequence). The length of the CDR3 is 14 residues. Unmatched junction bases numbered 0, after V lost 6 bases and J lost 2 bases. In the original workflow: Amplification of reference gene primers was used by the study to estimate nucleated cell counts. The protocol was immunoSEQ multiplex PCR, while the TCRdb copy is restricted to in-frame clones and leaves out a portion. That table supplies the V and J calls and clone size; D and trimming were determined from the DNA. The profile covers about 74,000 clones, with less than 95% appearing a single time and about 1% taken by the ten largest.

The TCR comes from a woman aged 45-59 years in a cohort sampled during active COVID-19. The gene calls are TRBV27 and TRBJ2-1, with 11 positions matching TRBD2. What was sequenced was peripheral blood. Written as DNA, the CDR3 is TGTGCCAGCAGGGGACTAGCGGCCTACAATGAGCAGTTCTTC. Its translation is CASRGLAAYNEQFF.